The source of this T cell receptor beta chain is a study of CXCR3-negative and CXCR3-positive naive CD8 T cells. Whole-study findings and limits: Memory cells showed distinct TRBV-TRBJ patterns, while the two naive subsets matched. More hydrophobic TRB CDR3s occurred in CXCR3-positive than in CXCR3-negative naive cells.

It was by 5' RACE with UMI labels that the TRB cDNA libraries were prepared. TCRdb reprocessed the 5' RACE reads, with one entry per CDR3 protein and no DNA. This sample's table reports roughly 110,000 distinct CDR3 sequences. Details on this clonotype: The antigen is unknown.

The CDR3 extends over 14 amino acids. Germline assignment: CDR1 MNHEY and CDR2 SMNVEV (reference sequence). Naive CD8+ T cells displayed a CD45RO-CCR7+CD27+CD95- phenotype. The TCR sequence derives from a human donor in good health. Some clones in this sample may be carry-over from other donors' samples. Specimen: naive CXCR3+ CD8+ T cells from blood. Subset indicated: CD45RO-CCR7+CD27+CD95- naive CD8+ T cells expressing CXCR3 (TNR3+). The V gene is TRBV27, the J gene TRBJ2-1; TCRdb gives TRBD1 as the D gene, but with no DNA this cannot be confirmed. CDR3 residues: CASSWTGEYNEQFF.